Listed below are T cell receptor beta chains from one sample, sequenced in a study of cytomegalovirus exposure and HLA in healthy donors. Repertoires were generated with immunoSEQ multiplex PCR, while TCRdb's copy carries only in-frame clones and drops some. Its clone listing holds over 100,000 clones. Sample: PBMCs. Every receptor here comes from a man between 18 and 29 years old in good health and CMV-seronegative. CDR3s include the opening cysteine and the closing phenylalanine or tryptophan.

cdr3_length j_call v_call cdr3_aa
13 TRBJ2-2 TRBV9 CASSVQYTGELFF
15 TRBJ1-4 TRBV6-1 CASSENVRGNEKLFF
12 TRBJ2-3 TRBV30 CAWSVFLGTQYF
15 TRBJ2-5 TRBV5-8 CAGAKGTGVLETQYF
18 TRBJ1-3 TRBV25-1 CASSEYLQGARSGNTIYF
19 TRBJ2-7 TRBV28 CASSFLPNPGTPSIYEQYF
15 TRBJ2-3 TRBV29-1 CSVLVADRSTDTQYF
13 TRBJ1-2 TRBV2 CASTTSGGNGYTF
15 TRBJ1-4 TRBV19 CASSRAGGTNEKLFF
15 TRBJ2-7 TRBV10-1 CASSSDRDSYYEQYF
15 TRBJ2-7 TRBV5-6 CASSTADRSQRGQYF
16 TRBJ2-3 TRBV25-1 CASSEILAGGLDTQYF
18 TRBJ2-6 TRBV7-9 CASSDRTGGASGANVLTF
15 TRBJ2-3 TRBV6-4 CASSDRAGSTDTQYF
15 TRBJ1-2 TRBV6-6 CASSYSVDREGGYTF
15 TRBJ2-1 TRBV19 CASSMMGGGGYEQFF
13 TRBJ2-5 TRBV7-2 CASRGAGQETQYF
15 TRBJ2-3 TRBV7-2 CASSLSYRETDTQYF
16 TRBJ1-4 TRBV30 CAWSDRTGFTNEKLFF
15 TRBJ1-1 TRBV5-1 CASSPSGGSLARAFF
14 TRBJ2-7 TRBV18 CASLLTGGSYEQYF
13 TRBJ2-7 TRBV27 CASSPRLAGEQYF
18 TRBJ1-2 TRBV4-2 CASSQDRPGGLGNYGYTF
18 TRBJ2-1 TRBV12-5 CASGLGLAGGRSYNEQFF
13 TRBJ2-5 TRBV6-4 CAREQGAWETQYF
16 TRBJ1-3 TRBV18 CASSPLSTSSGNTIYF
16 TRBJ1-1 TRBV27 CASRELGSGQGRKAFF
14 TRBJ2-7 TRBV28 CASSHVWGGYEQYF
14 TRBJ2-7 TRBV29-1 CSVDASPSSDEQYF
13 TRBJ2-7 TRBV6-5 CASWDRVSYEQYF
16 TRBJ1-5 TRBV19 CASSPEGGRVGQPQHF
17 TRBJ1-1 TRBV5-1 CASSSGVQGAMNTEAFF
14 TRBJ2-7 TRBV27 CASRLVRALDEQYF
14 TRBJ1-1 TRBV7-9 CASSWDREGTEAFF
14 NA TRBV9 CASSQSGLRNEQYF
16 TRBJ1-5 TRBV6-6 CASSYLGQGSNQPQHF
14 TRBJ1-4 TRBV15 CATSPPGANEKLFF
16 TRBJ1-3 TRBV6-6 CASSYGAGGSGNTIYF
14 TRBJ2-7 TRBV6-6 CASSYTQSYYEQYF
16 TRBJ1-4 TRBV19 CASSIPSRATNEKLFF
17 TRBJ2-7 TRBV7-6 CASSSGVGRGRPYEQYF
15 TRBJ1-2 TRBV11-3 CASSLGRGRVGGYTF